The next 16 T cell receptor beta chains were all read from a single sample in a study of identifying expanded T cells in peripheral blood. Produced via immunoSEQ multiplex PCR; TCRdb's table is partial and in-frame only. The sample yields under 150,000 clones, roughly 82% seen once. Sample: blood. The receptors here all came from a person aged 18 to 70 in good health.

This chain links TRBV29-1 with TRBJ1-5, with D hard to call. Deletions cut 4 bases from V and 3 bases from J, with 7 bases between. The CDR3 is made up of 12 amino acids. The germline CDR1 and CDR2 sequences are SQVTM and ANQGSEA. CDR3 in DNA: TGCAGCGTTGGGGAAGCCAATCAGCCCCAGCATTTT. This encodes CSVGEANQPQHF.

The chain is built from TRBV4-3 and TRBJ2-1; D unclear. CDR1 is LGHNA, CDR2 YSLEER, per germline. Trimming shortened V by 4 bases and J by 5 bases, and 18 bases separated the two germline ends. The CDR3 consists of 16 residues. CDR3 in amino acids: CASSRQVVNPNNEQFF. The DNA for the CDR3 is TGCGCCAGCAGCCGCCAGGTGGTGAACCCTAACAATGAGCAGTTCTTC.

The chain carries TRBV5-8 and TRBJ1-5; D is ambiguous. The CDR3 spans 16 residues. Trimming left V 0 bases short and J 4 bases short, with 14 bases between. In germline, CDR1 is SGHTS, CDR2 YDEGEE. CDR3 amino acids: CASSLAGGPINQPQHF. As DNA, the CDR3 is TGTGCCAGCAGCTTGGCCGGCGGGCCGATAAATCAGCCCCAGCATTTT. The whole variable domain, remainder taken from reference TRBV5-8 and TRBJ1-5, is EAGVTQSPTHLIKTRGQQATLRCSPISGHTSVYWYQQALGLGLQFLLWYDEGEERNRGNFPPRFSGRQFPNYSSELNVNALELEDSALYLCASSLAGGPINQPQHFGDGTRLSIL.

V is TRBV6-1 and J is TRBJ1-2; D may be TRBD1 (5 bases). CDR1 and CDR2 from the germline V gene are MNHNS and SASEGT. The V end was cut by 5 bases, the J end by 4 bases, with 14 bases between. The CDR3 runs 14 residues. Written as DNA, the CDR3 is TGTGCCAGCAGTCACAAGGACACCAGCTATGGCTACACCTTC. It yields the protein CASSHKDTSYGYTF.

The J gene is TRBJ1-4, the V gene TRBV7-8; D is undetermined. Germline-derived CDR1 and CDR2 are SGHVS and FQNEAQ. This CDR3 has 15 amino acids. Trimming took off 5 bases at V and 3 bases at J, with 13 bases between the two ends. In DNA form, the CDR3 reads TGTGCCAGCAGCCCCCTAGTGGAGCCTAATGAAAAACTGTTTTTT. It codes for CASSPLVEPNEKLFF.

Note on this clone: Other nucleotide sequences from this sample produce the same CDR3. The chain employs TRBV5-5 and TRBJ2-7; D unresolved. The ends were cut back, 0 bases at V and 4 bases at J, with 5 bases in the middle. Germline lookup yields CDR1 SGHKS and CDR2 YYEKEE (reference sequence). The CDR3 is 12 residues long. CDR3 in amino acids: CASSLGFYEQYF. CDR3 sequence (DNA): TGTGCCAGCAGCTTGGGTTTTTACGAGCAGTACTTC. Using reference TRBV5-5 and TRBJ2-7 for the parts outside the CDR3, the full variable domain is DAGVTQSPTHLIKTRGQQVTLRCSPISGHKSVSWYQQVLGQGPQFIFQYYEKEERGRGNFPDRFSARQFPNYSSELNVNALLLGDSALYLCASSLGFYEQYFGPGTRLTVT.

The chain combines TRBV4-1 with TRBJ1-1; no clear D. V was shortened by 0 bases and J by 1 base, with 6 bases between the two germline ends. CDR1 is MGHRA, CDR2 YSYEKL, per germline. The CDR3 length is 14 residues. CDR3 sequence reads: CASSQDPENTEAFF. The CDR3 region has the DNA TGCGCCAGCAGCCAAGATCCGGAGAACACTGAAGCTTTCTTT.

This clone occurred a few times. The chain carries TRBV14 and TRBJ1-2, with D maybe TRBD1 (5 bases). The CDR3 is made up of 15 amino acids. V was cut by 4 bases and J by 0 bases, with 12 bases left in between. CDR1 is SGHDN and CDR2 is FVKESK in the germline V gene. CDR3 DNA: TGTGCCAGCAGCCCAGCTGGGGGGGCTAACTATGGCTACACCTTC. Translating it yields CASSPAGGANYGYTF.

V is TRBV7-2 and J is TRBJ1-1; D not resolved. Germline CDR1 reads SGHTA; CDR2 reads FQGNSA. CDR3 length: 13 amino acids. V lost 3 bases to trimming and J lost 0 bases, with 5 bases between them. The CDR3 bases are TGTGCCAGCAGCTTTAGCGTGAACACTGAAGCTTTCTTT. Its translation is CASSFSVNTEAFF.

The CDR3 reads CASSEGLARGYTF. The DNA for the CDR3 is TGTGCCAGCAGTGAGGGACTGGCCCGGGGCTACACCTTC. The chain carries TRBV6-1 and TRBJ1-2; D perhaps matches TRBD1 (5 bases). The CDR3 spans 13 residues. Germline CDR1 reads MNHNS; CDR2 reads SASEGT. Deletions cut 3 bases from V and 8 bases from J, with 13 bases between.

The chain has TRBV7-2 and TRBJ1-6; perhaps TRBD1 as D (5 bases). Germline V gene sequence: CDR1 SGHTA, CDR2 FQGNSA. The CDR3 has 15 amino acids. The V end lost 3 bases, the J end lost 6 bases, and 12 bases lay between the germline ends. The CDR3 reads CASSFGTGANSPLHF. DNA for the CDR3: TGTGCCAGCAGCTTTGGAACAGGAGCTAATTCACCCCTCCACTTT.

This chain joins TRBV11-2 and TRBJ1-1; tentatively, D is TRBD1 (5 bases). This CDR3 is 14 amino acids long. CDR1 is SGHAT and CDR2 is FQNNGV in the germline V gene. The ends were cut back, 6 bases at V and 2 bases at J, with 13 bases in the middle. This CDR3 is CASRLGHQNTEAFF. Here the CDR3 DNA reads TGTGCCAGCAGACTCGGACATCAAAACACTGAAGCTTTCTTT.

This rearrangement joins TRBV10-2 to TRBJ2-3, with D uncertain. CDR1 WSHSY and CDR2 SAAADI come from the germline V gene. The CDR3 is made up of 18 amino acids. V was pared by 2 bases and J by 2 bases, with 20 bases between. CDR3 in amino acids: CASSETGRPATYTDTQYF. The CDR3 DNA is TGCGCCAGCAGTGAGACGGGCAGGCCAGCAACCTACACAGATACGCAGTATTTT.

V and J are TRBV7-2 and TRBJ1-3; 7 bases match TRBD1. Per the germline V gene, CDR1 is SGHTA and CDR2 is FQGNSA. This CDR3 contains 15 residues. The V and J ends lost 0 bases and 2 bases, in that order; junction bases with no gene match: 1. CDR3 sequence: CASSLATGTGNTIYF. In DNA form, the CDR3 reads TGTGCCAGCAGCTTAGCGACAGGGACTGGAAACACCATATATTTT.

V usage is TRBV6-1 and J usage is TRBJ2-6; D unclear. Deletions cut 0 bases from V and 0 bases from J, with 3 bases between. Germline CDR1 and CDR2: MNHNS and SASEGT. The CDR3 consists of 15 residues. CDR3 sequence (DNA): TGTGCCAGCAGTGAAGCAGGCTCTGGGGCCAACGTCCTGACTTTC. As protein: CASSEAGSGANVLTF.

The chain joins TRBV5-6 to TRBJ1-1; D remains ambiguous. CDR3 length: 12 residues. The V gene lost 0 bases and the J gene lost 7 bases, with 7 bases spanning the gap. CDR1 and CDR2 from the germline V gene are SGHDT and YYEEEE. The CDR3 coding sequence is TGTGCCAGCAGCTTGGCCGACGGTGAAGCTTTCTTT. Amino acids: CASSLADGEAFF.